The 26 T cell receptor beta chains given below trace back to one sample, sequenced in a study of blood T cell repertoires in COVID-19. Libraries were prepared by immunoSEQ multiplex PCR; TCRdb keeps only in-frame clonotypes and omits some of them. The table lists 200,000 or so clones, 70% to 90% of them singletons, with approximately 6.1% in the top ten. Sequencing was carried out using peripheral blood. These receptors were collected from an elderly man with acute or convalescent COVID-19.

The CDR3: CASSSYRDRDNEQFF. Here the CDR3 DNA reads TGTGCCAGCAGTTCCTACCGGGACAGGGACAATGAGCAGTTCTTC. This chain links TRBV27 with TRBJ2-1; 9 bases are a match to TRBD1. With V trimmed by 4 bases and J by 5 bases, 6 bases remained unmatched. Germline CDR1 is MNHEY and CDR2 is SMNVEV (reference sequence). The CDR3 loop spans 15 amino acids.

The chain uses TRBV6-6 and TRBJ1-1, with 8 nucleotides matching TRBD1. V shed 6 bases and J 1 base; nucleotides not matched to a gene: 10. Germline V CDR1 and CDR2: MNHNY, SVGAGI (reference sequence). This CDR3 region has 16 residues. The CDR3 is CASSATTGGRNTEAFF. CDR3 coding DNA: TGTGCCAGCAGCGCAACTACAGGGGGTCGGAACACTGAAGCTTTCTTT.

This chain links TRBV10-3 with TRBJ1-5; D is unclear. From germline, CDR1 is ENHRY and CDR2 SYGVKD. This CDR3 spans 12 amino acids. V dropped 6 bases and J dropped 11 bases, with 14 bases sitting between them. CDR3 residues: CAIRETGGAQHF. CDR3 bases: TGTGCCATCAGGGAGACTGGAGGAGCCCAGCATTTT.

This sequence joins TRBV11-2 and TRBJ2-4; perhaps TRBD1 as D (5 bases). CDR3 size: 13 residues. Per germline, CDR1 SGHAT and CDR2 FQNNGV. V lost 6 bases and J lost 5, with 11 bases in between. The CDR3 protein is CASRLIGENIQYF. CDR3 DNA sequence: TGTGCCAGCAGATTAATAGGGGAAAACATTCAGTACTTC.

This clone appeared a few times. The rearrangement links TRBV24-1 to TRBJ1-2, with 10 bases identical to TRBD1. J was trimmed by 6 bases and V by 7 bases; bases with no gene match: 1. From germline, CDR1 is KGHDR and CDR2 SFDVKD. The CDR3 runs 12 residues. The CDR3 DNA is TGTGCCACCAGGGGACAGGGGAATGGCTACACCTTC. Translated: CATRGQGNGYTF.

The V and J genes are TRBV5-1 and TRBJ1-4; D perhaps matches TRBD1 (6 bases). Trimming cost V 0 bases and J 10 bases, with 13 bases left between them. Per the germline V gene, CDR1 is SGHRS and CDR2 is YFSETQ. The CDR3 length is 14 residues. The CDR3 sequence is CASSLVAGAGKLFF. Here the CDR3 DNA reads TGCGCCAGCAGCTTGGTGGCAGGGGCGGGAAAACTGTTTTTT.

This clone was seen more than once but under ten times. The rearrangement links TRBV7-9 to TRBJ1-3, with TRBD1 matching over 8 bases. Germline V gives CDR1 SEHNR, CDR2 FQNEAQ (reference sequence). The CDR3 spans 15 residues. V shed 5 bases and J 0 bases; nucleotides not matched to a gene: 3. Here the CDR3 reads CASSATGGSGNTIYF. As DNA, the CDR3 is TGTGCCAGCAGCGCCACAGGGGGCTCTGGAAACACCATATATTTT.

The J gene is TRBJ1-4, the V gene TRBV5-1; TRBD1 matches 7 bases. J lost 8 bases, V lost 4 bases, and 11 bases had no gene match. The V gene's germline CDR1 is SGHRS and CDR2 YFSETQ. The CDR3 totals 15 residues. The CDR3: CASSPGTVNTEKLFF. Written as DNA, the CDR3 is TGCGCCAGCAGCCCAGGGACAGTAAATACGGAAAAACTGTTTTTT. The full variable domain, completed using reference TRBV5-1 and TRBJ1-4, is KAGVTQTPRYLIKTRGQQVTLSCSPISGHRSVSWYQQTPGQGLQFLFEYFSETQRNKGNFPGRFSGRQFSNSRSEMNVSTLELGDSALYLCASSPGTVNTEKLFFGSGTQLSVL.

Written as DNA, the CDR3 is TGTGCCAGCAAGAGAATCGACAGGGGCAATAGCAATCAGCCCCAGCATTTT. Translating gives CASKRIDRGNSNQPQHF. The chain has TRBV27 and TRBJ1-5; 8 bases match TRBD1. CDR3 size: 17 residues. The J segment lost 0 bases and the V segment lost 7 bases, leaving 11 bases of the junction unmatched. Germline V lookup: CDR1 MNHEY, CDR2 SMNVEV (reference sequence).

V gene TRBV28 combines with J gene TRBJ2-2; TRBD1 matches at 8 bases. Per germline, CDR1 MDHEN and CDR2 SYDVKM. CDR3 length equals 15 residues. The V gene end was trimmed by 4 bases and the J gene end by 4 bases; junction bases not matched to a gene: 5. CDR3 in DNA: TGTGCCAGCAGTTCGACAGGGGTGGCCACCGGGGAGCTGTTTTTT. This codes for CASSSTGVATGELFF.

V gene TRBV15 combines with J gene TRBJ2-1; D gene uncertain. The V end was cut by 1 base, the J end by 6 bases, with 13 bases between. This CDR3 is built from 15 residues. Germline lookup yields CDR1 LNHNV and CDR2 YYDKDF (reference sequence). CDR3 DNA: TGTGCCACCAGCAGAGTGAAAATCGGTTCCAATGAGCAGTTCTTC. Translation: CATSRVKIGSNEQFF.

In this sample, this clone turned up a few times. The V and J genes are TRBV28 and TRBJ2-7; D possibly corresponds to TRBD1 (6 bases). Trimming shortened V by 8 bases and J by 3 bases, and 20 bases separated the two germline ends. This CDR3 has 15 amino acids. Germline V gene sequence: CDR1 MDHEN, CDR2 SYDVKM. The CDR3 protein is CASGPQQGNYYEQYF. The CDR3, as DNA: TGTGCCAGCGGGCCACAACAGGGAAACTACTACGAGCAGTACTTC.

The chain employs TRBV7-2 and TRBJ2-2, with TRBD1 matching over 8 bases. The V segment lost 5 bases and the J segment 6 bases; nucleotides outside the gene matches: 5. This CDR3 spans 14 amino acids. The germline gives CDR1 SGHTA, CDR2 FQGNSA. The DNA of the CDR3 is TGTGCCAGCAGCCAGGACAGGGTAGCCGGGGAGCTGTTTTTT. Translating gives CASSQDRVAGELFF. Full variable domain (outside the CDR3, taken from reference TRBV7-2 and TRBJ2-2): GAGVSQSPSNKVTEKGKDVELRCDPISGHTALYWYRQSLGQGLEFLIYFQGNSAPDKSGLPSDRFSAERTGGSVSTLTIQRTQQEDSAVYLCASSQDRVAGELFFGEGSRLTVL.

This chain uses TRBV12-3 or TRBV12-4 with TRBJ1-2, with 8 bases matching TRBD1. Germline trimming cut 6 bases from V and 6 bases from J; bases unmatched to any gene: 6. This CDR3 is 13 amino acids long. The CDR3 coding sequence is TGTGCCAGCAGGGACAGGGACGGGCATGGCTACACCTTC. Its translation: CASRDRDGHGYTF.

V gene TRBV6-6 combines with J gene TRBJ2-7; D unresolved. Trimming shortened V by 0 bases and J by 2 bases, and 14 bases separated the two germline ends. CDR1 is MNHNY and CDR2 is SVGAGI in the germline V gene (reference sequence). The CDR3 covers 16 residues. CDR3 nucleotide sequence: TGTGCCAGCAGTTACTCGAGACCGACCACTACCTACGAGCAGTACTTC. It translates to CASSYSRPTTTYEQYF.

This clone is a singleton in its sample. This chain uses TRBV6-5 with TRBJ2-3, with 8 bases matching TRBD2. V was pared by 6 bases and J by 7 bases, with 6 bases of the junction left unmatched. Germline CDR1 MNHEY, CDR2 SVGAGI. The CDR3 runs 13 residues. The CDR3 coding sequence is TGTGCCAGCAGGGGACTAGTGGTTAATACGCAGTATTTT. Amino acids: CASRGLVVNTQYF.

The gene calls are TRBV19 and TRBJ1-2; TRBD1 matches at 7 bases. V was pared by 5 bases and J by 0 bases, with 6 bases of the junction left unmatched. Germline V gives CDR1 LNHDA, CDR2 SQIVND (reference sequence). CDR3 length equals 15 residues. The CDR3 DNA sequence: TGTGCCAGTAGTGGGGCAGGGGGAGCTAACTATGGCTACACCTTC. Residues: CASSGAGGANYGYTF.

The chain recombines TRBV3-1 (or the pseudogene TRBV3-2) with TRBJ2-7; D call uncertain. CDR3 size: 14 residues. Germline V CDR1 and CDR2: LGHDT, YNNKEL (reference sequence). The V end was cut by 0 bases, the J end by 1 base, with 7 bases between. CDR3 amino acids: CASSQDTTSYEQYF. CDR3 DNA sequence: TGTGCCAGCAGCCAAGATACCACATCCTACGAGCAGTACTTC.

J is TRBJ2-1 and V is TRBV11-2; TRBD2 aligns across 11 bases. Germline V lookup: CDR1 SGHAT, CDR2 FQNNGV. The CDR3 sequence is 16 residues long. Losses at the gene ends were 2 bases for V and 7 bases for J; bases not matched to a gene: 7. CDR3 nucleotide sequence: TGTGCCAGCAGCTTAACCGGAACTAGCGGGAGAAATGAGCAGTTCTTC. This sequence encodes CASSLTGTSGRNEQFF.

This CDR3 is CATQKEPGTGGRETQYF. CDR3 nucleotides: TGTGCCACCCAGAAAGAGCCTGGGACAGGGGGGAGGGAGACCCAGTACTTC. The chain combines TRBV11-2 with TRBJ2-5, with 11 bases that match TRBD1. The ends lost 10 bases at V and 5 bases at J; junction bases unmatched: 18. Germline CDR1 reads SGHAT; CDR2 reads FQNNGV. The length of the CDR3 is 17 residues.

This chain connects TRBV10-3 to TRBJ2-7; D is uncertain. The CDR3 loop spans 14 amino acids. Germline lookup yields CDR1 ENHRY and CDR2 SYGVKD. V dropped 2 bases and J dropped 1 base, with 9 bases sitting between them. The CDR3 coding sequence is TGTGCCATCAGTGAGAACCCGGGTTCCTACGAGCAGTACGTC. Translation gives CAISENPGSYEQYV.

This chain links TRBV6-2 or TRBV6-3 with TRBJ1-1, with D hard to call. The germline V and J ends were trimmed by 6 bases and 1 base, with 12 bases remaining between them. The CDR3 totals 14 residues. Looked up from germline, CDR1 is MNHEY and CDR2 is SVGEGT. This CDR3 is CASSTALRNTEAFF. The CDR3 nucleotides read TGTGCCAGCAGCACCGCCCTAAGGAACACTGAAGCTTTCTTT.

In DNA, the CDR3 is TGTGCCTGGAGTCGGGACACTGAAGCTTTCTTT. Residues: CAWSRDTEAFF. The chain recombines TRBV30 with TRBJ1-1; D is uncertain. The V gene lost 2 bases and the J gene lost 3 bases, with 4 bases spanning the gap. This CDR3 spans 11 amino acids. Per the germline V gene, CDR1 is GTSNPN and CDR2 is SVGIG (reference sequence).

J is TRBJ1-4 and V is TRBV19; 9 nucleotides agree with TRBD1. CDR1 and CDR2 from the germline V gene are LNHDA and SQIVND (reference sequence). After removal of 4 bases from V and 7 bases from J, the junction contained 13 bases not matched to a gene. CDR3 length equals 17 residues. CDR3 in amino acids: CASSTRRDRERGEKLFF. The CDR3 bases are TGTGCCAGTAGTACCCGCCGGGACAGGGAGAGAGGTGAAAAACTGTTTTTT.

The V and J genes are TRBV30 and TRBJ2-5; a weak D match, TRBD2 (6 bases). Germline V lookup: CDR1 GTSNPN, CDR2 SVGIG (reference sequence). V lost 4 bases and J 9 bases, leaving 15 bases between the germline ends. The length of the CDR3 is 12 residues. CDR3: CAWIPSGEAQYF. In nucleotides, the CDR3 is TGTGCCTGGATCCCTTCGGGGGAGGCCCAGTACTTC.

The chain links TRBV6-5 to TRBJ2-3; possibly TRBD1 for D (6 bases). There are 13 residues in the CDR3. The ends were cut back, 5 bases at V and 6 bases at J, with 12 bases in the middle. Looked up from germline, CDR1 is MNHEY and CDR2 is SVGAGI. For the CDR3, the DNA is TGTGCCAGCAGTAGGACAGACTCGGATACGCAGTATTTT. Protein: CASSRTDSDTQYF.